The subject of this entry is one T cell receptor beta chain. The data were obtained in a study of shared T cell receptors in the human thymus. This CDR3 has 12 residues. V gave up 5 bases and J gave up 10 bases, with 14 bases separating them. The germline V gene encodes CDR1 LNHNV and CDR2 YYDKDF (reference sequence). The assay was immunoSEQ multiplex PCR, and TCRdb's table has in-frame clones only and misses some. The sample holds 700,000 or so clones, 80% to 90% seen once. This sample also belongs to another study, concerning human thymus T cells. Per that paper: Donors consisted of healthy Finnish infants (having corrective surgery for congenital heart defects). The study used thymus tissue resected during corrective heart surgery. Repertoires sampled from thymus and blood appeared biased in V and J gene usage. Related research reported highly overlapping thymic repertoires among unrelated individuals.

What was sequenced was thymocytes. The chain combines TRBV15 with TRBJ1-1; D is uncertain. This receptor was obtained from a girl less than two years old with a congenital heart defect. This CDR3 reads CATSPRHPPAFF. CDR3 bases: TGTGCCACCAGCCCTAGGCACCCCCCAGCTTTCTTT.